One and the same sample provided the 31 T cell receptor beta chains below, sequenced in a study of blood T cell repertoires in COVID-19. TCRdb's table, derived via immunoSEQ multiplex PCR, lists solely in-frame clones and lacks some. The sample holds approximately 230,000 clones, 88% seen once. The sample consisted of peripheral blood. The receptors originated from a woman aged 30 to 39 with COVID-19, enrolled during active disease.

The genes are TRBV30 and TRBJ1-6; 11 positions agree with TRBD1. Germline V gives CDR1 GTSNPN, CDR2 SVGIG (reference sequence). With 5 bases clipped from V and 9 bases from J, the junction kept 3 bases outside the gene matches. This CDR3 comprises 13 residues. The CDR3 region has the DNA TGTGCCTGGGGGACAGGGGGGGGTTCACCCCTCCACTTT. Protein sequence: CAWGTGGGSPLHF.

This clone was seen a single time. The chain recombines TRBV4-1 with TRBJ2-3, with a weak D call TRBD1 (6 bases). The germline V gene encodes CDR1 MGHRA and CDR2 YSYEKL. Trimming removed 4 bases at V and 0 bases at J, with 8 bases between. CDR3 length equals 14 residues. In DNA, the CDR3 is TGCGCCAGCAGCCCCGGACAGAGCACAGATACGCAGTATTTT. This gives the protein CASSPGQSTDTQYF.

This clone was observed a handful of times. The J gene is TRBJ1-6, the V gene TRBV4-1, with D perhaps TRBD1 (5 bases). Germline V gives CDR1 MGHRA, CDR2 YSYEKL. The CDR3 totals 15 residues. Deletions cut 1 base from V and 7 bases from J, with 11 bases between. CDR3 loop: CASSQARVWNSPLHF. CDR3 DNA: TGCGCCAGCAGCCAAGCCAGGGTCTGGAATTCACCCCTCCACTTT.

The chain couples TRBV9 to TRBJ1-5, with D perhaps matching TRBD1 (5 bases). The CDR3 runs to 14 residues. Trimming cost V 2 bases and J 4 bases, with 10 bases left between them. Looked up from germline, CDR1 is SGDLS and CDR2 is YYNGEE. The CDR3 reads CASSVGGTNQPQHF. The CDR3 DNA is TGTGCCAGCAGCGTGGGGGGGACTAATCAGCCCCAGCATTTT. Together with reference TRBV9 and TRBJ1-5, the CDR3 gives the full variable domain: DSGVTQTPKHLITATGQRVTLRCSPRSGDLSVYWYQQSLDQGLQFLIQYYNGEERAKGNILERFSAQQFPDLHSELNLSSLELGDSALYFCASSVGGTNQPQHFGDGTRLSIL.

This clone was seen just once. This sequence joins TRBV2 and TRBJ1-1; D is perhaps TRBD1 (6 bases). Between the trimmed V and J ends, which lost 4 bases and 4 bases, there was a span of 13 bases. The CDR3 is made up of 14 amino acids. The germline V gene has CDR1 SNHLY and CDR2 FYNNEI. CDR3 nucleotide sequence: TGTGCCAGCAGTGCCCGGACAGCCAGCACTGAAGCTTTCTTT. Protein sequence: CASSARTASTEAFF.

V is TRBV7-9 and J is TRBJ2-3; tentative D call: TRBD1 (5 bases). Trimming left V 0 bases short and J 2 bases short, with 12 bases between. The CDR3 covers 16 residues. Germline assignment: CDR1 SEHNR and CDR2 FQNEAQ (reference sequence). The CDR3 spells CASSLAAGHTTDTQYF. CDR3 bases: TGTGCCAGCAGCTTAGCGGCCGGACACACCACAGATACGCAGTATTTT. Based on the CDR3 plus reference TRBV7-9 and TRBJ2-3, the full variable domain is DTGVSQNPRHKITKRGQNVTFRCDPISEHNRLYWYRQTLGQGPEFLTYFQNEAQLEKSRLLSDRFSAERPKGSFSTLEIQRTEQGDSAMYLCASSLAAGHTTDTQYFGPGTRLTVL.

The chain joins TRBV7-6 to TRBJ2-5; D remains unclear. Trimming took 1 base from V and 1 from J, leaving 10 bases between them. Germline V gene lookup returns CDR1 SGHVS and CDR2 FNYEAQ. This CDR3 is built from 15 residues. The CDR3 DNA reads TGTGCCAGCAGCTTAGGAGTCCAGGCCCAAGAGACCCAGTACTTC. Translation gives CASSLGVQAQETQYF.

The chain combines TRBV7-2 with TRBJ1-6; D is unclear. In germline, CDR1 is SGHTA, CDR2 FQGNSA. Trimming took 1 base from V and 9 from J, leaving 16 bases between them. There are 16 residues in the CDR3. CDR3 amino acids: CASSLVPAGNSSPLHF. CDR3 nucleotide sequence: TGTGCCAGCAGCTTAGTGCCGGCAGGCAATAGTTCACCCCTCCACTTT. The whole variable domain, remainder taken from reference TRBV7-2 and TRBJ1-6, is GAGVSQSPSNKVTEKGKDVELRCDPISGHTALYWYRQSLGQGLEFLIYFQGNSAPDKSGLPSDRFSAERTGGSVSTLTIQRTQQEDSAVYLCASSLVPAGNSSPLHFGNGTRLTVT.

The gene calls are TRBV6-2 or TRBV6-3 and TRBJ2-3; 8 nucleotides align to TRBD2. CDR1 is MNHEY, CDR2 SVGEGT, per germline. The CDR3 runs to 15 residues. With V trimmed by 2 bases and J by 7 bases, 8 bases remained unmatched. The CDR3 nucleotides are TGTGCCAGCAGTTACATCGGGGGGGGGATCCATACGCAGTATTTT. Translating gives CASSYIGGGIHTQYF.

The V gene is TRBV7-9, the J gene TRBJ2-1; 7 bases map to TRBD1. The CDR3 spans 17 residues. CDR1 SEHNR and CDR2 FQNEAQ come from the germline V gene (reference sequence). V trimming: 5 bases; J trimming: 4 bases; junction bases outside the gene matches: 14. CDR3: CASSPSILTGPYNEQFF. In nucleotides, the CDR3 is TGTGCCAGCAGCCCATCCATCCTGACAGGGCCGTACAATGAGCAGTTCTTC.

The CDR3 DNA follows: TGTGCCAGCAGCTCCCCTAGGGGAAACACTGAAGCTTTCTTT. The encoded protein is CASSSPRGNTEAFF. The V call is TRBV7-9, the J call TRBJ1-1, with D perhaps TRBD1 (5 bases). This CDR3 is built from 14 residues. CDR1 and CDR2 from the germline V gene are SEHNR and FQNEAQ (reference sequence). Between the trimmed V and J ends, which lost 4 bases and 2 bases, there was a span of 11 bases.

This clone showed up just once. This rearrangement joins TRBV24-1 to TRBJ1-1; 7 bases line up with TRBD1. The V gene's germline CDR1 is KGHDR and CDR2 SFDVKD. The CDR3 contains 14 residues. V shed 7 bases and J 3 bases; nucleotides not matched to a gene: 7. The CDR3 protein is CATSGRQGDTEAFF. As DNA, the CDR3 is TGTGCCACCAGCGGGCGACAGGGAGACACTGAAGCTTTCTTT.

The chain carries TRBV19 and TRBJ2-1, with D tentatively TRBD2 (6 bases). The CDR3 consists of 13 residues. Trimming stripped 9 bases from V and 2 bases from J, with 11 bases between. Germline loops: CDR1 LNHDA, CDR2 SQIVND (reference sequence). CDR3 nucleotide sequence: TGTGCCAGCTCGGCGGGGCCCTACAATGAGCAGTTCTTC. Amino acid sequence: CASSAGPYNEQFF.

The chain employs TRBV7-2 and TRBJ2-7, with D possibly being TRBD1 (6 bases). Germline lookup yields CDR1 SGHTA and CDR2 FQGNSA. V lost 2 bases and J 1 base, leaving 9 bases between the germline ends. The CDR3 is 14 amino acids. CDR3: CASSLYQGSYEQYF. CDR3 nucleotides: TGTGCCAGCAGCTTATACCAGGGGTCCTACGAGCAGTACTTC.

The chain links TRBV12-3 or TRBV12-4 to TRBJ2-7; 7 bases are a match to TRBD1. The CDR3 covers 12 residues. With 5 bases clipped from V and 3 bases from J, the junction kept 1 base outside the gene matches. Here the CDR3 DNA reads TGTGCCAGCAGTCCAGGGGGCTACGAGCAGTACTTC. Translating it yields CASSPGGYEQYF.

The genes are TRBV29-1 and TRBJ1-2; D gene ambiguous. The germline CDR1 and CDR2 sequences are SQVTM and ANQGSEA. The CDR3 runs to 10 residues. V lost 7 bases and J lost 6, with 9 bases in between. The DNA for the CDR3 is TGCAGCGGGGGTCCCGATGGCTACACCTTC. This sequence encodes CSGGPDGYTF.

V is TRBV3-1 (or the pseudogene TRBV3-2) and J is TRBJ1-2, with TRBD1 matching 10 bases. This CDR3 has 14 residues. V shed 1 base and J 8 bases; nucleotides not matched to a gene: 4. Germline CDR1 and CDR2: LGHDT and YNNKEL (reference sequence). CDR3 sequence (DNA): TGTGCCAGCAGCCAAGGACAGGGGGCAAGGGGCTACACCTTC. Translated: CASSQGQGARGYTF.

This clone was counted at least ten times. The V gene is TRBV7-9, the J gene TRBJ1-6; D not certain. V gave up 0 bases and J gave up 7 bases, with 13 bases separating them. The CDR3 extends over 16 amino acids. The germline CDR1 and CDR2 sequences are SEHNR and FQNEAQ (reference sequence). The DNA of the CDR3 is TGTGCCAGCAGCTTAGCTCCCCCGGGATTAAATTCACCCCTCCACTTT. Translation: CASSLAPPGLNSPLHF.

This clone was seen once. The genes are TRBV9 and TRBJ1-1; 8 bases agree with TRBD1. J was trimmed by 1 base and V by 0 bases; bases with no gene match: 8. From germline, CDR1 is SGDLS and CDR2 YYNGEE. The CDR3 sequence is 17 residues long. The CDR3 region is CASSVDPRTGQNTEAFF. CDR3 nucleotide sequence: TGTGCCAGCAGCGTAGATCCGCGGACAGGGCAGAACACTGAAGCTTTCTTT.

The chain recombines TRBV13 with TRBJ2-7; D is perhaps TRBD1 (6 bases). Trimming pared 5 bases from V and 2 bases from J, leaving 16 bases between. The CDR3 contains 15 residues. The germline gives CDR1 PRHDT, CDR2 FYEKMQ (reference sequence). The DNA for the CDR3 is TGTGCCAGCAGCGGTTTGGCAGGGGAGACCTACGAGCAGTACTTC. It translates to CASSGLAGETYEQYF.

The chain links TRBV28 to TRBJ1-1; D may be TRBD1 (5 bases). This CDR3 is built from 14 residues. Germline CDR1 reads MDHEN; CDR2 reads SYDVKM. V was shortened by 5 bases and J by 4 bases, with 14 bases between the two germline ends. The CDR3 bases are TGTGCCAGCAGTCCAACAGGACACCCCACTGAAGCTTTCTTT. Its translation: CASSPTGHPTEAFF.

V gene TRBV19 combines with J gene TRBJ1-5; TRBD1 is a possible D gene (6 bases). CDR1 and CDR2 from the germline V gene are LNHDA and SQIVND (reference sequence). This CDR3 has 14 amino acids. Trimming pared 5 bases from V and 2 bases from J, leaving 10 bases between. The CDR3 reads CASSQGIGNQPQHF. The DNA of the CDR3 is TGTGCCAGTAGTCAGGGGATAGGCAATCAGCCCCAGCATTTT.

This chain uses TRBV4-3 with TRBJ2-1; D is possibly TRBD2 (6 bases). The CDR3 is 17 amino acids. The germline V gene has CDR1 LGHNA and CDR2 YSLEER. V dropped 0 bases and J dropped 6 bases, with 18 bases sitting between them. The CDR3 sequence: CASSQEVPQAGGNEQFF. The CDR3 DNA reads TGCGCCAGCAGCCAAGAAGTCCCGCAAGCGGGTGGCAATGAGCAGTTCTTC.

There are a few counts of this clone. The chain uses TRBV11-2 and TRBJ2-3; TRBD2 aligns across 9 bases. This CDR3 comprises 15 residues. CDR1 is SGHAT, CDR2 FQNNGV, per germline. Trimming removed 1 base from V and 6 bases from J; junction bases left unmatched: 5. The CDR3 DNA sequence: TGTGCCAGCAGCTTAGGCGGGGGGGCCCCCGATACGCAGTATTTT. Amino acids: CASSLGGGAPDTQYF.

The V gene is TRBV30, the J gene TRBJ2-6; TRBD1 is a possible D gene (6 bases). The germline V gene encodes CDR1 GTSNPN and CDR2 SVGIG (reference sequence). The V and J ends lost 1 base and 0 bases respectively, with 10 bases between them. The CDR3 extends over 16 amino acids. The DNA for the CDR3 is TGTGCCTGGAGTGGTTCAGGGGACTCTGGGGCCAACGTCCTGACTTTC. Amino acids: CAWSGSGDSGANVLTF. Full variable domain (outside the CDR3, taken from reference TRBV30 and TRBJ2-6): SQTIHQWPATLVQPVGSPLSLECTVEGTSNPNLYWYRQAAGRGLQLLFYSVGIGQISSEVPQNLSASRPQDRQFILSSKKLLLSDSGFYLCAWSGSGDSGANVLTFGAGSRLTVL.

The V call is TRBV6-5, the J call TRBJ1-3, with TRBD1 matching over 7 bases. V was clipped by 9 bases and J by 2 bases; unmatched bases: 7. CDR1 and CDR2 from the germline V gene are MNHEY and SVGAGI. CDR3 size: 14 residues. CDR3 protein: CASKGARTGNTIYF. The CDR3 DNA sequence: TGTGCCAGTAAGGGGGCTCGTACTGGAAACACCATATATTTT.

CDR3 DNA: TGTGCCAGCAGCCGATCAACTTGGGCGGGTCATAGCTCCTACAATGAGCAGTTCTTC. It yields the protein CASSRSTWAGHSSYNEQFF. This chain links TRBV11-3 with TRBJ2-1; D possibly corresponds to TRBD2 (5 bases). The CDR3 has 19 residues. In germline, CDR1 is SGHNT, CDR2 YENEEA. Trimming left V 5 bases short and J 0 bases short, with 23 bases between. The variable domain in full, with the rest retrieved from reference TRBV11-3 and TRBJ2-1, is EAGVVQSPRYKIIEKKQPVAFWCNPISGHNTLYWYLQNLGQGPELLIRYENEEAVDDSQLPKDRFSAERLKGVDSTLKIQPAELGDSAVYLCASSRSTWAGHSSYNEQFFGPGTRLTVL.

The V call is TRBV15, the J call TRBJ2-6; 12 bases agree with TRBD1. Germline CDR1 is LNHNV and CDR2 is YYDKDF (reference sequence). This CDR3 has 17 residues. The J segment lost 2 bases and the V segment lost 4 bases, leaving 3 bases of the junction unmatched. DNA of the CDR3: TGTGCCACCAGCAAGGGACAGGGGGCTGCTGGGGCCAACGTCCTGACTTTC. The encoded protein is CATSKGQGAAGANVLTF.

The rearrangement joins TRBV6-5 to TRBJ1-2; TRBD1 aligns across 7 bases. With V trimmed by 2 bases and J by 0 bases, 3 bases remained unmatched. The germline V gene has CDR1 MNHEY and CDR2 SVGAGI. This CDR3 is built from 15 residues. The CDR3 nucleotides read TGTGCCAGCAGTTACCATGGGACAGCTAACTATGGCTACACCTTC. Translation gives CASSYHGTANYGYTF.

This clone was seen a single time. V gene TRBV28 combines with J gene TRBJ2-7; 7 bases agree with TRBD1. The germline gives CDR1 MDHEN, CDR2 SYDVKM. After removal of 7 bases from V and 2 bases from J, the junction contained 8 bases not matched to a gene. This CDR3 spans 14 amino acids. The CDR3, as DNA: TGTGCCAGCAATACTGGGCAGGGGGCCTACGAGCAGTACTTC. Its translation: CASNTGQGAYEQYF.

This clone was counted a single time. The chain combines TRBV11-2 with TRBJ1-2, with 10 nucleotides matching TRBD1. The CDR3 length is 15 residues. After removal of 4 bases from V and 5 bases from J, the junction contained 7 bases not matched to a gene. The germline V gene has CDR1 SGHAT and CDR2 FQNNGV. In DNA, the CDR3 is TGTGCCAGCAGCTCCCGGACAGGGGGTGGATATGGCTACACCTTC. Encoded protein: CASSSRTGGGYGYTF.